What follows are 4 T cell receptor beta chains derived from one specimen sequenced in a study of blood T cell repertoires in COVID-19. Assay used: immunoSEQ multiplex PCR; TCRdb lists only in-frame clones, some missing. This sample yields 170,000 or so clones, of which 80% to 90% are seen a single time; 9% belongs to the top ten. The sample was PBMCs or T cells enriched from blood (not recorded which). The receptors stem from a young woman who had recovered from COVID-19.

The V gene is TRBV9, the J gene TRBJ2-1; a possible D gene is TRBD2 (7 bases). The CDR3 runs 18 residues. Germline lookup yields CDR1 SGDLS and CDR2 YYNGEE. The ends were cut back, 8 bases at V and 4 bases at J, with 28 bases in the middle. CDR3 nucleotide sequence: TGTGCCAGGGCGATGGGGGCCGGGGGGCCCGTCCTTTACAATGAGCAGTTCTTC. Amino acids: CARAMGAGGPVLYNEQFF. Based on the CDR3 plus reference TRBV9 and TRBJ2-1, the full variable domain is DSGVTQTPKHLITATGQRVTLRCSPRSGDLSVYWYQQSLDQGLQFLIQYYNGEERAKGNILERFSAQQFPDLHSELNLSSLELGDSALYFCARAMGAGGPVLYNEQFFGPGTRLTVL.

J is TRBJ1-5 and V is TRBV6-1, with D possibly matching TRBD1 (6 bases). The CDR3 totals 15 residues. Germline V CDR1 and CDR2: MNHNS, SASEGT. Deletions cut 1 base from V and 7 bases from J, with 14 bases between. The CDR3 DNA is TGTGCCAGCAGTGAAGTAGGGGGGGCAGGGCAGCCCCAGCATTTT. It encodes CASSEVGGAGQPQHF.

This chain links TRBV18 with TRBJ2-1; 8 bases fit TRBD2. The CDR3 is 17 residues long. CDR1 and CDR2 (germline): KGHSH, LQKENI. The V segment lost 3 bases and the J segment 10 bases; nucleotides outside the gene matches: 17. CDR3 in amino acids: CASSPPSKTSARGEQFF. The CDR3 region has the DNA TGTGCCAGCTCACCCCCTAGCAAGACTAGCGCCCGGGGGGAGCAGTTCTTC.

The chain is built from TRBV30 and TRBJ1-4, with D perhaps TRBD1 (5 bases). CDR1 GTSNPN and CDR2 SVGIG come from the germline V gene (reference sequence). CDR3 length: 14 residues. Trimming took 0 bases from V and 7 from J, leaving 12 bases between them. The CDR3 DNA reads as TGTGCCTGGAGTGTAGGCGGGGGAGGTGAAAAACTGTTTTTT. This sequence encodes CAWSVGGGGEKLFF.